This TCR beta chain appears in the sequencing data of a study of tumor-infiltrating lymphocytes in primary liver carcinoma. With a constant-region primer, TCR beta cDNA was made from 450 to 650 ng of total RNA. Three nested multiplex PCR rounds, a slightly modified ARM-PCR, produced the libraries for TCR beta. One entry per CDR3 protein results from TCRdb running MiXCR on the multiplex PCR reads. This table holds roughly 190,000 distinct CDR3 sequences, around four fifths found once. As regards this clonotype: What it recognizes is unknown. The junction differs from germline at one of its ends, possibly a read error.

It was from about 20-30 mg of unsorted bulk tissue that RNA and DNA were co-extracted. The study, taken as a whole, reports: Compared with tumor region pairs, tumor-adjacent and tumor-blood pairs overlapped less. A small share of top clones, only about 7-25%, was found in all five tumor regions.

The clonotype originates from a middle-aged man with primary liver carcinoma and hepatitis B virus infection. The sample comprised tumor tissue from primary liver carcinoma.

The CDR3 spells CSAGVGANQPQHF. The CDR3 coding sequence is TGCAGCGCCGGAGTGGGGGCGAATCAGCCCCAACATTTT. This chain joins TRBV29-1 and TRBJ1-5, with D maybe TRBD1 (6 bases). This CDR3 is 13 amino acids long. Germline assignment: CDR1 SQVTM and CDR2 ANQGSEA.